This T cell receptor beta chain was recovered during a study of T cells in Graves' hyperthyroidism and ophthalmopathy. Study-wide results and limits: The majority of expanded thyroid clonotypes above 0.001 also appeared in blood.

In this sample, this clonotype turned up many times. The antigen remains undetermined. RNA transcripts served as the template for amplifying TCR beta CDR3 regions. The HTBI primer set was used in a first-round RT-PCR of the TCR CDR3. Via MiXCR, TCRdb re-called the multiplex PCR reads, giving one row per CDR3 protein. Of about 840,000 distinct CDR3 sequences in the sample, around 39% are singletons; the top ten hold 7.5% to 9.5%. PBMCs came from around 10 ml fresh peripheral blood. The sequencing input was blood. This TCR derives from a man aged 18 to 30 with Graves' hyperthyroidism.

Here the CDR3 DNA reads TGTGCCAGCAGCCAGGGGTCAAACTACGAGCAGTACTTC. Translation: CASSQGSNYEQYF. The chain uses TRBV5-8 and TRBJ2-7; D is perhaps TRBD1 (6 bases). Looked up from germline, CDR1 is SGHTS and CDR2 is YDEGEE. Trimming left V 4 bases short and J 3 bases short, with 11 bases between. This CDR3 region has 13 residues.